Reported below is one TCR beta chain. The antigen remains undetermined. The data were taken from a study of coeliac disease. Across the whole study: Coeliac patients had active, refractory type I, or gluten-free-diet-controlled disease.

Only in-frame clones appear in the TCRdb table, and some are missing; sequencing was by immunoSEQ multiplex PCR. The data hold some 4,000 clones, with 66% observed a single time. Study results and limitations: Largely private TRB repertoires meant most sequences were sample-unique. Active celiac intraepithelial and lamina propria samples had lower TRB and TRG clonality than control samples.

One frozen approximately 520,000-cell aliquot per fraction was sequenced. What was sequenced was intraepithelial lymphocytes from the gut. The sequence was collected from a woman aged 55 to 70 with active celiac disease.

The CDR3 sequence: CASSGNSGNTIYF. CDR3 coding DNA: TGCGCCAGCTCGGGGAACTCTGGAAACACCATATATTTT. This chain connects TRBV5-1 to TRBJ1-3, with D uncertain. The germline V and J ends were trimmed by 7 bases and 0 bases, with 8 bases remaining between them. Germline values: CDR1 SGHRS, CDR2 YFSETQ. CDR3 size: 13 residues.